The entry that follows covers one TCR beta chain sequence. Its antigen is not identified. This sample stems from a study of chemoradiotherapy in HPV16-positive cancers. Repeated repertoire sampling spanned the course of chemoradiotherapy. Profiled with immunoSEQ multiplex PCR; TCRdb holds only in-frame clones, not every one. Of 25,000 to 35,000 clones listed, approximately 89% are singletons. The study's findings and limits: In HPV16-positive patients, HPV-responsive T-cell expansion tracked better recurrence-free survival. The functional HPV-specific definition rests on just a couple of HPV16-positive patients.

The TCR comes from a human donor with HPV-associated anogenital cancer. The source material was blood, sampled from a patient who underwent chemoradiotherapy.

CDR3 loop: CASSSYRDRPGDNEQFF. CDR3 sequence (DNA): TGTGCCAGCAGTTCCTACCGGGACAGGCCCGGAGACAATGAGCAGTTCTTC. V usage is TRBV2 and J usage is TRBJ2-1, with 8 bases aligning to TRBD1. CDR1 and CDR2 (germline): SNHLY, FYNNEI. V gave up 5 bases and J gave up 5 bases; unmatched junction bases: 14. The CDR3 is 17 amino acids.